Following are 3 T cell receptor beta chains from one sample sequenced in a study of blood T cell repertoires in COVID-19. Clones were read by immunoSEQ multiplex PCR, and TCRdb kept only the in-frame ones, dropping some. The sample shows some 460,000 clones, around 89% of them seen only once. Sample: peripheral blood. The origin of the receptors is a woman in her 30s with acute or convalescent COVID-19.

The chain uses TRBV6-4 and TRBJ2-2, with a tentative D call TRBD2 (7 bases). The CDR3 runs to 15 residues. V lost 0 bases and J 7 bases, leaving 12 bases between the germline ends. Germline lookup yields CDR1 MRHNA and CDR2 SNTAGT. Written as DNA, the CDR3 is TGTGCCAGCAGTGACTCGGCGGGGGCCGGCGGGGAGCTGTTTTTT. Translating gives CASSDSAGAGGELFF.

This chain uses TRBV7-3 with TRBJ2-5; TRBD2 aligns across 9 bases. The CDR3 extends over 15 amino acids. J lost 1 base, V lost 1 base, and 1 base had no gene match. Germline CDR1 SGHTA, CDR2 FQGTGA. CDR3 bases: TGTGCCAGCAGCTTAAGCGGGGGGGTCCAAGAGACCCAGTACTTC. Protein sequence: CASSLSGGVQETQYF.

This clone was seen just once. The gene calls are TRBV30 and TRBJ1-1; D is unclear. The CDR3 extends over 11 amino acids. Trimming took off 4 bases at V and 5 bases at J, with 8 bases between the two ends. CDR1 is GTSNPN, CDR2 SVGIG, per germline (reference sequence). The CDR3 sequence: CAWNGRTEAFF. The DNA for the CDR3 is TGTGCCTGGAATGGGCGAACTGAAGCTTTCTTT.